These 26 T cell receptor beta chains came from one sample sequenced in a study of blood T cell repertoires in COVID-19. The repertoire was sequenced with immunoSEQ multiplex PCR; TCRdb's copy has only in-frame clones and lacks some. The sample lists tens of thousands of clones, 88% occurring once. The sample comprised peripheral blood. The source of these receptors is a human donor in a cohort sampled during active COVID-19.

The genes are TRBV7-2 and TRBJ2-6; D uncertain. V was clipped by 1 base and J by 0 bases, with 10 bases between them. From germline, CDR1 is SGHTA and CDR2 FQGNSA. This CDR3 spans 17 amino acids. CDR3 in amino acids: CASSLGALNSGANVLTF. As DNA, the CDR3 is TGTGCCAGCAGCTTAGGAGCGCTTAACTCTGGGGCCAACGTCCTGACTTTC. The full variable domain, its missing parts supplied by reference TRBV7-2 and TRBJ2-6, is GAGVSQSPSNKVTEKGKDVELRCDPISGHTALYWYRQSLGQGLEFLIYFQGNSAPDKSGLPSDRFSAERTGGSVSTLTIQRTQQEDSAVYLCASSLGALNSGANVLTFGAGSRLTVL.

With respect to this clone: The junction differs from germline at one of its ends, possibly a read error. The chain combines TRBV7-9 with TRBJ1-4; 8 bases fit TRBD1. This CDR3 contains 16 residues. Germline assignment: CDR1 SEHNR and CDR2 FQNEAQ (reference sequence). This CDR3 is CASSPFDRGTNEKLFF. In DNA, the CDR3 is TGTGCCAGCAGCCCATTTGACAGGGGAACTAATGAGAAACTGTTTTTT.

This clone was recorded once. V gene TRBV29-1 combines with J gene TRBJ1-1; D remains unclear. Trimming stripped 0 bases from V and 1 base from J, with 21 bases between. The CDR3 is 18 residues long. CDR1 and CDR2 (germline): SQVTM, ANQGSEA. The CDR3 region is CSVEDSGNRAPKNTEAFF. The CDR3 DNA is TGCAGCGTTGAAGATAGCGGTAATAGGGCGCCCAAGAACACTGAAGCTTTCTTT.

This clone appeared a single time. V usage is TRBV6-6 and J usage is TRBJ1-2, with a possible D match to TRBD1 (5 bases). Germline V CDR1 and CDR2: MNHNY, SVGAGI (reference sequence). Trimming pared 5 bases from V and 4 bases from J, leaving 11 bases between. The CDR3 runs to 13 residues. CDR3 nucleotides: TGTGCCAGCAGTAACAGGACCCGCTATGGCTACACCTTC. Its protein product is CASSNRTRYGYTF.

In the case of this clone: The junction does not match germline at one end; this may be a read error. The CDR3: CASTEGAGGPTDTQYF. The CDR3 region has the DNA TGCGCCAGCACTGAGGGGGCAGGGGGTCCAACAGATACGCAGTATTTT. The chain couples TRBV10-2 to TRBJ2-3; 7 bases are a match to TRBD1. The CDR3 totals 16 residues. Germline V gene lookup returns CDR1 WSHSY and CDR2 SAAADI.

The rearrangement links TRBV27 to TRBJ1-6; D remains unclear. CDR1 is MNHEY, CDR2 SMNVEV, per germline (reference sequence). V was cut by 2 bases and J by 7 bases, with 9 bases left in between. The CDR3 loop spans 14 amino acids. CDR3 nucleotides: TGTGCCAGCAGTTTAGAGAGGTTGAATTCACCCCTCCACTTT. Translating it yields CASSLERLNSPLHF.

The CDR3 nucleotides read TGCAGCGTTGACCGGGAGGGCTATGGCTACACCTTC. It encodes CSVDREGYGYTF. V gene TRBV29-1 combines with J gene TRBJ1-2, with D hard to call. Trimming stripped 3 bases from V and 4 bases from J, with 9 bases between. The CDR3 spans 12 residues. Looked up from germline, CDR1 is SQVTM and CDR2 is ANQGSEA.

The V and J genes are TRBV5-6 and TRBJ2-1; no clear D. Germline V CDR1 and CDR2: SGHDT, YYEEEE. The CDR3 spans 13 residues. Trimming removed 0 bases at V and 15 bases at J, with 16 bases between. CDR3 region: CASSLDPVSVMFF. CDR3 bases: TGTGCCAGCAGCTTGGACCCAGTATCAGTCATGTTCTTC.

This clone has just one count. The V gene is TRBV7-2, the J gene TRBJ2-5, with D possibly being TRBD2 (6 bases). Trimming removed 2 bases from V and 4 bases from J, with 17 bases in between. The CDR3 runs 16 residues. Germline-derived CDR1 and CDR2 are SGHTA and FQGNSA. The CDR3 loop is CASSLPRGGWGETQYF. The CDR3 DNA is TGTGCCAGCAGCTTACCTCGGGGAGGTTGGGGAGAGACCCAGTACTTC.

This sequence joins TRBV27 and TRBJ1-1; weak D call: TRBD1 (6 bases). Trimming took off 3 bases at V and 6 bases at J, with 14 bases between the two ends. CDR1 and CDR2 from the germline V gene are MNHEY and SMNVEV (reference sequence). The CDR3 totals 14 residues. The CDR3 bases are TGTGCCAGCAGTTTTGGGGGCGTAGGCTCTGAAGCTTTCTTT. The encoded protein is CASSFGGVGSEAFF.

CDR3 in amino acids: CASSQDVDGSREAFF. DNA of the CDR3: TGCGCCAGCAGCCAAGATGTAGATGGGTCTAGGGAAGCTTTCTTT. This chain connects TRBV4-3 to TRBJ1-1; D gene ambiguous. The V gene's germline CDR1 is LGHNA and CDR2 YSLEER. The CDR3 covers 15 residues. Trimming took 0 bases from V and 8 from J, leaving 16 bases between them.

The gene calls are TRBV6-5 and TRBJ2-3; 8 bases match TRBD2. CDR3 length equals 14 residues. J gave up 7 bases and V 6 bases, and 9 bases lay outside the gene matches. The germline gives CDR1 MNHEY, CDR2 SVGAGI. As DNA, the CDR3 is TGTGCCAGCAGGTCCGGGGGGGAAGGTCATACGCAGTATTTT. Protein: CASRSGGEGHTQYF.

This chain uses TRBV27 with TRBJ1-6, with D uncertain. The CDR3 loop spans 16 amino acids. The V gene lost 3 bases and the J gene lost 7 bases, with 16 bases spanning the gap. CDR1 MNHEY and CDR2 SMNVEV come from the germline V gene (reference sequence). CDR3 in DNA: TGTGCCAGCAGTTTGCAGAGTGACACACAGAATTCACCCCTCCACTTT. Translating it yields CASSLQSDTQNSPLHF.

The rearrangement joins TRBV6-2 or TRBV6-3 to TRBJ1-4; D remains unclear. The germline V gene encodes CDR1 MNHEY and CDR2 SVGEGT. Trimming took off 0 bases at V and 0 bases at J, with 11 bases between the two ends. The CDR3 length is 17 residues. The CDR3 spells CASSYSIGSSTNEKLFF. The CDR3 nucleotides are TGTGCCAGCAGTTACTCGATCGGGTCATCAACTAATGAAAAACTGTTTTTT.

The chain recombines TRBV29-1 with TRBJ2-3, with a weak D call TRBD2 (6 bases). The CDR3 is 14 residues long. The germline CDR1 and CDR2 sequences are SQVTM and ANQGSEA. V shed 3 bases and J shed 5 bases, with 15 bases lying between them. As DNA, the CDR3 is TGCAGCGTTGATATGACCACCGGGGGAGATACGCAGTATTTT. This codes for CSVDMTTGGDTQYF.

The chain combines TRBV2 with TRBJ2-1; TRBD1 is a possible D gene (6 bases). V dropped 7 bases and J dropped 3 bases, with 13 bases sitting between them. The CDR3 spans 14 residues. Germline V gene lookup returns CDR1 SNHLY and CDR2 FYNNEI. The DNA of the CDR3 is TGTGCCAGCATGGCGGTAGGGGGCTACAATGAGCAGTTCTTC. This gives the protein CASMAVGGYNEQFF. Combining the CDR3 with reference TRBV2 and TRBJ2-1 gives the whole variable domain EPEVTQTPSHQVTQMGQEVILRCVPISNHLYFYWYRQILGQKVEFLVSFYNNEISEKSEIFDDQFSVERPDGSNFTLKIRSTKLEDSAMYFCASMAVGGYNEQFFGPGTRLTVL.

Written as DNA, the CDR3 is TGTGCCAGCAGCGCAGGACAGGGGCGCAAGAGCACAGATACGCAGTATTTT. Protein sequence: CASSAGQGRKSTDTQYF. The gene calls are TRBV5-6 and TRBJ2-3; TRBD1 aligns across 9 bases. CDR1 and CDR2 (germline): SGHDT, YYEEEE. The CDR3 sequence is 17 residues long. With 4 bases clipped from V and 0 bases from J, the junction kept 9 bases outside the gene matches. Full variable domain (missing parts from reference TRBV5-6 and TRBJ2-3): DAGVTQSPTHLIKTRGQQVTLRCSPKSGHDTVSWYQQALGQGPQFIFQYYEEEERQRGNFPDRFSGHQFPNYSSELNVNALLLGDSALYLCASSAGQGRKSTDTQYFGPGTRLTVL.

This clone occurred once. The chain joins TRBV7-9 to TRBJ2-3, with 8 positions matching TRBD2. CDR3 length: 14 residues. V lost 6 bases and J lost 10; bases outside the gene matches: 12. Per germline, CDR1 SEHNR and CDR2 FQNEAQ (reference sequence). The CDR3 DNA sequence: TGTGCCAGCAGTGAGGACGCGGGGGGTGGACCGCAGTATTTT. Translated, it gives CASSEDAGGGPQYF.

The CDR3 spells CASNSQQGAITEAFF. DNA for the CDR3: TGTGCCAGCAACTCCCAACAGGGGGCGATAACTGAAGCTTTCTTT. The chain is built from TRBV6-6 and TRBJ1-1; TRBD1 agrees at 9 bases. Trimming cost V 7 bases and J 5 bases; bases outside gene matches: 11. The length of the CDR3 is 15 residues. Germline V lookup: CDR1 MNHNY, CDR2 SVGAGI (reference sequence).

This chain connects TRBV25-1 to TRBJ2-7; 10 bases line up with TRBD1. Germline loops: CDR1 MGHDK, CDR2 SYGVNS. The CDR3 covers 14 residues. J lost 6 bases, V lost 4 bases, and 6 bases had no gene match. This chain's CDR3 is CASSAFRDRGEQYF. In nucleotides, the CDR3 is TGTGCCAGCAGTGCCTTCCGGGACAGGGGCGAGCAGTACTTC.

This clone was recorded once. The rearrangement joins TRBV29-1 to TRBJ2-7, with D uncertain. V was clipped by 7 bases and J by 5 bases, with 12 bases between them. Germline values: CDR1 SQVTM, CDR2 ANQGSEA. CDR3 length: 11 amino acids. In DNA form, the CDR3 reads TGCAGCGCGGCATTGGAGAACGAGCAGTACTTC. It specifies CSAALENEQYF.

The chain links TRBV3-1 (or the pseudogene TRBV3-2) to TRBJ2-1; a possible D gene is TRBD1 (5 bases). The CDR3 runs 14 residues. The germline gives CDR1 LGHDT, CDR2 YNNKEL (reference sequence). Trimming took 0 bases from V and 7 from J, leaving 10 bases between them. CDR3 loop: CASSQELQGNEQFF. The CDR3 DNA reads TGTGCCAGCAGCCAAGAACTGCAGGGAAATGAGCAGTTCTTC.

This chain joins TRBV19 and TRBJ2-1, with D perhaps TRBD1 (6 bases). Germline CDR1 reads LNHDA; CDR2 reads SQIVND (reference sequence). This CDR3 region has 16 residues. V gave up 5 bases and J gave up 6 bases, with 20 bases separating them. Here the CDR3 reads CASSSQQGTRSNEQFF. The CDR3 DNA follows: TGTGCCAGTAGTTCCCAACAGGGCACCAGGTCCAATGAGCAGTTCTTC.

V is TRBV5-1 and J is TRBJ2-1; 10 nucleotides match TRBD2. Trimming removed 5 bases from V and 4 bases from J; junction bases left unmatched: 0. The CDR3 sequence is 13 residues long. CDR1 SGHRS and CDR2 YFSETQ come from the germline V gene. Here the CDR3 reads CASSSGGYNEQFF. The CDR3 DNA sequence: TGCGCCAGCAGTAGCGGGGGGTACAATGAGCAGTTCTTC.

The rearrangement links TRBV6-5 to TRBJ1-5; D unresolved. This CDR3 spans 15 amino acids. From germline, CDR1 is MNHEY and CDR2 SVGAGI. V was pared by 5 bases and J by 3 bases, with 14 bases between. CDR3 amino acids: CASSPEGSFNQPQHF. The CDR3 DNA is TGTGCCAGCAGTCCTGAGGGCAGTTTCAATCAGCCCCAGCATTTT.

This chain joins TRBV9 and TRBJ2-7; the match to TRBD1 covers 9 bases. J was trimmed by 1 base and V by 2 bases; bases with no gene match: 4. Germline loops: CDR1 SGDLS, CDR2 YYNGEE. The CDR3 covers 15 residues. The chain's CDR3 is CASSVGTGPSYEQYF. CDR3 nucleotides: TGTGCCAGCAGCGTGGGGACAGGGCCATCCTACGAGCAGTACTTC. The full variable domain, completed using reference TRBV9 and TRBJ2-7, is DSGVTQTPKHLITATGQRVTLRCSPRSGDLSVYWYQQSLDQGLQFLIQYYNGEERAKGNILERFSAQQFPDLHSELNLSSLELGDSALYFCASSVGTGPSYEQYFGPGTRLTVT.